The sequence of this T cell receptor beta chain was determined in a study of tumor-infiltrating lymphocytes in primary liver carcinoma. RNA was extracted from whole blood without cell sorting, alongside germline DNA. This CDR3 spans 16 amino acids. Germline-derived CDR1 and CDR2 are MNHNY and SVGAGI (reference sequence). V gave up 6 bases and J gave up 5 bases, with 22 bases separating them. At least ten counts were recorded for this clonotype. Its antigen is undetermined. TCR beta cDNA was reverse-transcribed from about 500 ng of total RNA. The reaction used a constant-region primer and ProtoScript II reverse transcriptase. Library construction for TCR beta comprised three nested multiplex PCR rounds performed with slightly modified ARM-PCR. Two initial PCR rounds of about 11 cycles each paired TRBV1-TRBV30 forward primers with a C-beta reverse primer. MiXCR was run by TCRdb on the multiplex PCR reads, yielding one entry per CDR3 protein. Here the sample spans about 310,000 distinct CDR3 sequences, roughly three fifths being singletons.

General study findings and limits: Relative to blood, tumors carried a significantly larger fraction of the repertoire in their top 250 clones (p = 0.039). Lesser overlap characterized tumor-adjacent and tumor-blood pairs relative to tumor region pairs.

The gene calls are TRBV6-6 and TRBJ1-1; D is possibly TRBD1 (6 bases). Material: peripheral blood. This TCR was sampled from a woman aged 25 to 39 with primary liver carcinoma and hepatitis B virus infection. CDR3 sequence reads: CASSRSSGVWVTEAFF. The CDR3 DNA reads TGTGCCAGCAGCCGTAGCTCAGGGGTTTGGGTGACTGAAGCTTTCTTT.